The clone carrying this T cell receptor (beta chain) has a handful of counts. Using immunoSEQ multiplex PCR, the repertoire was profiled, and TCRdb retains in-frame clones only, with some absent. The sample lists some 10,000 clones, roughly half seen once, with over 6.5% in the top ten. This sample is part of a study of T cell clonotyping in hematopoietic cell transplantation. The CDR3 is 15 amino acids. V shed 0 bases and J shed 2 bases, with 14 bases lying between them. Germline loops: CDR1 SQVTM, CDR2 ANQGSEA. Specimen: PBMCs, collected 30 days after allogeneic stem cell transplant. The rearrangement uses TRBV29-1 and TRBJ2-7; no reliable D call. The clonotype was recovered from a male patient in his 50s who had an allogeneic stem cell transplant from an unrelated donor, so the T cells may come from the graft donor. Some clones in this sample may be carry-over from other donors' samples. CDR3 coding DNA: TGCAGCGTTGAAGATGGGGAAAGGCCACCCTACGAGCAGTACTTC. Translating it yields CSVEDGERPPYEQYF.